The clone carrying this TCR beta chain appeared a few times. This record comes from a study of blood T cell repertoires in COVID-19. Generated by immunoSEQ multiplex PCR, the TCRdb table keeps only in-frame clones and is missing some. The table includes 100,000 to 150,000 clones, about 83% detected once. This CDR3 is 14 amino acids long. Germline V gene data show CDR1 as SGHTA and CDR2 as FQGNSA. Between the trimmed V and J ends, which lost 5 bases and 3 bases, there was a span of 13 bases. This receptor was obtained from a man between 65 and 85 years old with acute or convalescent COVID-19. V and J are TRBV7-2 and TRBJ1-2; perhaps TRBD1 as D (6 bases). Source material: peripheral blood. CDR3 nucleotides: TGTGCCAGCAGCGCTGACAGGACCCACTATGGCTACACCTTC. It yields the protein CASSADRTHYGYTF. The full variable domain, with the rest looked up from reference TRBV7-2 and TRBJ1-2, is GAGVSQSPSNKVTEKGKDVELRCDPISGHTALYWYRQSLGQGLEFLIYFQGNSAPDKSGLPSDRFSAERTGGSVSTLTIQRTQQEDSAVYLCASSADRTHYGYTFGSGTRLTVV.